Listed below are T cell receptor beta chains from one sample, sequenced in a study of beta chain features in type 1 diabetes. Libraries were prepared by immunoSEQ multiplex PCR; TCRdb keeps only in-frame clonotypes and omits some of them. The sample lists roughly 610,000 clones; roughly a sixth were seen once. Sequencing was done on a sample of naive CD4+ T cells from blood. The receptor set was obtained from a man between 18 and 29 years old in good health. Both conserved end residues are part of each CDR3.

J | V | CDR3
TRBJ2-7 | TRBV4-1 | CASSRGTSGRNSYEQYF
TRBJ2-7 | TRBV28 | CASSLFGKTYEQYF
TRBJ1-2 | TRBV5-6 | CASSLARENTF
TRBJ2-7 | TRBV5-1 | CASGQGGPGSYEQYF
TRBJ2-7 | TRBV5-1 | CASSRPASWEQYF
TRBJ2-1 | TRBV7-3 | CASSLRRTSGGEQFF
TRBJ1-5 | TRBV7-2 | CASSLGRPHLQPQHF
TRBJ2-3 | TRBV6-5 | CASRTGGAGTDTQYF
TRBJ2-7 | TRBV20-1 | CSVSSVRMRYF
TRBJ1-2 | TRBV7-2 | CASTPPLRNLGYTF
TRBJ2-1 | TRBV7-3 | CASSSPGWGRGNEQFF
TRBJ2-3 | TRBV4-1 | CASSPHNRGLVDTQYF
TRBJ2-3 | TRBV5-1 | CASSLGTATDTQYF
TRBJ2-1 | TRBV6-5 | CATYRVPYNEQFF
TRBJ2-1 | TRBV10-3 | CAIRRGVIGEYGYNEQFF
TRBJ2-5 | TRBV5-6 | CASSLGQGYRKETQYF
TRBJ1-1 | TRBV28 | CASTGTRNTEAFF
TRBJ2-1 | TRBV7-9 | CASSLLAGAYNEQFF
TRBJ2-1 | TRBV29-1 | CSLAREVNEQFF
TRBJ1-3 | TRBV25-1 | CASSDPGGFSGNTIYF
TRBJ2-5 | TRBV5-1 | CASSLPQGLVQETQYF
TRBJ2-1 | TRBV7-6 | CASSLERIGGSSYNEQFF
TRBJ1-2 | TRBV28 | CASSLWGPNYGYTF
TRBJ2-1 | TRBV5-1 | CASSSQIYNEQFF
TRBJ2-7 | TRBV5-1 | CASSVVQGTYEQYF
TRBJ2-3 | TRBV7-2 | CASSFAGQISSTDTQYF
TRBJ2-4 | TRBV5-6 | CASSPRQGTWGNIQYF
TRBJ2-7 | TRBV25-1 | CASTRDSFGEQYF
TRBJ2-7 | TRBV7-2 | CASSFAGGTYEQYF
TRBJ1-5 | TRBV6-1 | CASSDQGTIPNQPQHF
TRBJ1-1 | TRBV6-6 | CASRSQNTEAFF
TRBJ1-5 | TRBV28 | CASTYGTGSNQPQHF
TRBJ1-1 | TRBV29-1 | CSATQGRAEAFF
TRBJ2-7 | TRBV7-3 | CASSPKTGYEQYF
TRBJ2-5 | TRBV28 | CASSVIKYQETQYF
TRBJ2-5 | TRBV2 | CASTGRGRGETQYF
TRBJ2-3 | TRBV27 | CASSLSMIENTQYF
TRBJ1-4 | TRBV18 | CASSPRGANEKLFF
TRBJ1-1 | TRBV10-3 | CAALRDSQGAEAFF
TRBJ1-6 | TRBV5-4 | CASSSPAGQSRRNSPLHF
TRBJ1-1 | TRBV9 | CASSVDGGGTEAFF
TRBJ2-7 | TRBV9 | CASSREGYEQYF
TRBJ2-1 | TRBV4-1 | CASSLWTSGRGNEQFF
TRBJ1-4 | TRBV5-1 | CASSRDSGEKLFF
TRBJ2-7 | TRBV9 | CASSVEGTASYEQYF
TRBJ2-6 | TRBV18 | CASSLTGLAGSGANVLTF
TRBJ1-4 | TRBV18 | CASSPLGRVGEKLFF
TRBJ2-3 | TRBV7-7 | CASSPGVLTDTQYF
TRBJ2-2 | TRBV18 | CASSPGGELFF
TRBJ2-5 | TRBV4-3 | CASSQGWPGARQETQYF
TRBJ1-1 | TRBV5-6 | CASSLWDRGNTEAFF
TRBJ1-1 | TRBV18 | CASSIIINTEAFF
TRBJ2-3 | TRBV7-9 | CASSPGTSGTTDTQYF
TRBJ1-5 | TRBV18 | CASSHTESNQPQHF
TRBJ2-1 | TRBV28 | CASSPWATGVKNEQFF
TRBJ2-7 | TRBV7-9 | CASSPGLAGGVAYEQYF
TRBJ2-1 | TRBV4-1 | CASSRDRGRGEEQFF
TRBJ2-5 | TRBV5-6 | CASSLYEPSWAQYF
TRBJ2-3 | TRBV5-1 | CASSFADTQYF